The rows below give T cell receptor beta chains drawn from one sample of a study of cytomegalovirus exposure and HLA in healthy donors. This table comes from immunoSEQ multiplex PCR, and its TCRdb copy is limited to in-frame clones, with some not included. The sample records 99,000 or so clones, 10% being singletons. The source material was PBMCs. The receptors originated from a middle-aged man in good health and CMV-seropositive. CDR3s include the opening cysteine and the closing phenylalanine or tryptophan. Fields, in order: CDR3 length, D gene, clone size, J gene, V gene, CDR3 DNA, CDR3 protein. A D gene is named only where the DNA matches it firmly. Clone size appears in some rows only: once, few, many, or a class for an expanded clone.

13 NA NA TRBJ2-5 TRBV4-2 TGTGCCAGCAGCCCTCTCCCCCAAGAGACCCAGTACTTC CASSPLPQETQYF
16 NA few TRBJ1-1 TRBV27 TGTGCCAGCAGTTTAAGGTCCAGAGACATGAACACTGAAGCTTTCTTT CASSLRSRDMNTEAFF
18 TRBD2 NA TRBJ2-7 TRBV13 TGTGCCAGCAGCTTAGTCGGGGCTACTAGCGGGAGAGCTTACGAGCAGTACTTC CASSLVGATSGRAYEQYF
15 TRBD2 few TRBJ2-3 TRBV4-2 TGTGCCAGCAGCCCCCTTAGCGGGAGGGAAGATACGCAGTATTTT CASSPLSGREDTQYF
16 TRBD2 NA TRBJ2-7 TRBV28 TGTGCCAGCAGTCGAACGACTAGCTTGAGCTCCTACGAGCAGTACTTC CASSRTTSLSSYEQYF
15 TRBD2 few TRBJ2-1 TRBV19 TGTGCCAGTAGTATGCCGGGAGGATCCTACAATGAGCAGTTCTTC CASSMPGGSYNEQFF
15 TRBD1 NA TRBJ1-1 TRBV13 TGTGCCAGCAGCACAACAGGGGTAGGTGACACTGAAGCTTTCTTT CASSTTGVGDTEAFF
15 TRBD2 NA TRBJ2-2 TRBV9 TGTGCCAGCAGCCCAAGACTAGCTGTGGTCGGGGAGCTGTTTTTT CASSPRLAVVGELFF
15 TRBD2 few TRBJ2-1 TRBV4-2 TGTGCCAGCAGCCACGGTAGCGGGAGGGACAATGAGCAGTTCTTC CASSHGSGRDNEQFF
16 TRBD1 NA TRBJ1-2 TRBV19 TGTGCCAGTAGTATTAGAGGACAGGCTGCGAACTATGGCTACACCTTC CASSIRGQAANYGYTF
15 NA few TRBJ2-1 TRBV6-6 TGTGCCAGCACGACCGGGGTTTTCAGCTACAATGAGCAGTTCTTC CASTTGVFSYNEQFF
14 NA NA TRBJ2-2 TRBV5-1 TGCGCCAGCAGCTTTAGCGGAGGGGCCGGGGAGCTGTTTTTT CASSFSGGAGELFF
14 NA NA TRBJ2-7 TRBV15 TGTGCCACCAGCAGAGATCCACAGTCCTACGAGCAGTACTTC CATSRDPQSYEQYF
18 TRBD2 few TRBJ2-1 TRBV7-6 TGTGCCAGCAGACCCAAGGCGGGAGTGGCCCCCTCCTACAATGAGCAGTTCTTC CASRPKAGVAPSYNEQFF